A selection of T cell receptor beta chains follows, all from one sample in a study of T-cell reconstitution after alpha-beta-depleted transplantation in children. TCRdb recomputed calls from the PCR reads with MiXCR, one row per CDR3 protein. The sample includes roughly 66,000 distinct CDR3 sequences, 4% to 5% of them seen just once. This sample comprised PBMCs, mostly from graft donor cells, obtained 180 days after TCRalphabeta/CD19-depleted stem cell transplant. Receptors were obtained from a boy younger than two who had a stem cell transplant for acute myeloid leukemia, so the T cells may come from the graft donor. Both conserved end residues are part of each CDR3. A D gene is named only where the DNA matches it firmly. Clone size, where shown, is once, few, many, or a class for clones that have expanded.

D: -
V: TRBV7-3
size: many
J: TRBJ2-2
CDR3: CASSLPGQNANTGELFF
DNA: TGTGCCAGCAGCCTCCCCGGGCAGAACGCGAACACCGGGGAGCTGTTTTTT

D: TRBD2
V: TRBV15
size: many
J: TRBJ2-2
CDR3: CATTILPGGGHTGELFF
DNA: TGTGCCACCACCATCTTACCAGGCGGGGGTCACACCGGGGAGCTGTTTTTT

D: -
V: TRBV4-1
size: many
J: TRBJ2-4
CDR3: CASSQDGIKLAKNIQYF
DNA: TGCGCCAGCAGCCAAGATGGCATAAAATTAGCCAAAAACATTCAGTACTTC

D: -
V: TRBV7-2
size: many
J: TRBJ1-2
CDR3: CASSYFPMGGVYGYTF
DNA: TGTGCCAGCAGCTACTTCCCCATGGGGGGCGTTTATGGCTACACCTTC

D: -
V: TRBV7-2
size: many
J: TRBJ1-5
CDR3: CASSLDLYSNQPQHF
DNA: TGTGCCAGCAGCTTAGACCTCTATAGCAATCAGCCCCAGCATTTT

D: -
V: TRBV18
size: many
J: TRBJ1-1
CDR3: CASSPLNTEAFF
DNA: TGTGCCAGCTCACCTTTGAACACTGAAGCTTTCTTT

D: TRBD2
V: TRBV5-6
size: many
J: TRBJ2-7
CDR3: CASSSDPTSNYEQYF
DNA: TGTGCCAGCAGCTCCGACCCGACTAGCAACTACGAGCAGTACTTC

D: -
V: TRBV10-2
size: few
J: TRBJ2-3
CDR3: CASSEYRSSTDTQYF
DNA: TGCGCCAGCAGTGAATACAGATCTAGCACAGATACGCAGTATTTT

D: -
V: TRBV12-3/TRBV12-4
size: many
J: TRBJ2-3
CDR3: CASSVQDTQYF
DNA: TGTGCCAGCAGTGTACAAGATACGCAGTATTTT

D: -
V: TRBV12-3/TRBV12-4
size: many
J: TRBJ1-5
CDR3: CASSLGHYSNQPQHF
DNA: TGTGCCAGCAGCTTGGGACACTATAGCAATCAGCCCCAGCATTTT

D: TRBD1
V: TRBV7-3
size: -
J: TRBJ1-1
CDR3: CASSCPPATGPPNTEAFF
DNA: TGTGCCAGCAGCTGCCCCCCCGCGACAGGGCCCCCGAACACTGAAGCTTTCTTT

D: -
V: TRBV5-4
size: few
J: TRBJ2-1
CDR3: CASSLAIQYNEQFF
DNA: TGTGCCAGCAGCTTGGCTATCCAGTACAATGAGCAGTTCTTC

D: TRBD1
V: TRBV7-7
size: -
J: TRBJ2-5
CDR3: CASSFGTAETQYF
DNA: TGTGCCAGCAGCTTCGGGACAGCAGAGACCCAGTACTTC

D: -
V: TRBV20-1
size: many
J: TRBJ2-3
CDR3: CSARASSGSTDTQYF
DNA: TGCAGTGCTAGAGCATCCAGCGGGAGCACAGATACGCAGTATTTT

D: TRBD1
V: TRBV6-1
size: many
J: TRBJ1-1
CDR3: CASRDREYLHTEAFF
DNA: TGTGCCAGCAGAGACAGGGAGTATTTACACACTGAAGCTTTCTTT

D: TRBD1
V: TRBV19
size: few
J: TRBJ2-2
CDR3: CASRNRGNTGELFF
DNA: TGTGCCAGTCGGAACAGGGGGAACACCGGGGAGCTGTTTTTT

D: TRBD1
V: TRBV7-8
size: many
J: TRBJ1-5
CDR3: CASSTGTGYLGNQPQHF
DNA: TGTGCCAGCAGCACTGGGACAGGGTATCTTGGCAATCAGCCCCAGCATTTT

D: -
V: TRBV5-1
size: many
J: TRBJ2-5
CDR3: CASSLARGGQETQYF
DNA: TGCGCCAGCAGCTTGGCCAGGGGCGGCCAAGAGACCCAGTACTTC

D: TRBD2
V: TRBV3-1
size: many
J: TRBJ2-7
CDR3: CASSLAGGPYEQYF
DNA: TGTGCCAGCAGTCTAGCGGGGGGCCCCTACGAGCAGTACTTC

D: TRBD2
V: TRBV29-1
size: -
J: TRBJ2-3
CDR3: CSVEVLAEDTQYF
DNA: TGCAGCGTTGAAGTACTAGCGGAAGATACGCAGTATTTT

D: -
V: TRBV30
size: many
J: TRBJ1-2
CDR3: CAWSSFRGWGGYTF
DNA: TGTGCCTGGAGTTCATTCAGGGGCTGGGGGGGCTACACCTTC

D: -
V: TRBV12-3/TRBV12-4
size: many
J: TRBJ1-1
CDR3: CASSPGGGRDDTEAFF
DNA: TGTGCCAGCAGTCCGGGGGGGGGCCGAGACGACACTGAAGCTTTCTTT

D: TRBD1
V: TRBV12-3/TRBV12-4
size: many
J: TRBJ1-6
CDR3: CASSPTGGSYNSPLHF
DNA: TGTGCCAGCAGCCCCACAGGGGGCTCCTATAATTCACCCCTCCACTTT

D: -
V: TRBV5-4
size: few
J: TRBJ1-1
CDR3: CASSLGEGGVGTEAFF
DNA: TGTGCCAGCAGCTTGGGGGAAGGGGGGGTGGGAACTGAAGCTTTCTTT